This TCR beta chain was recovered during a study of blood T cell repertoires in COVID-19. Turning to the study itself: In each case, the material was cDNA or gDNA derived from T cells, B-cell-depleted T cells, or PBMCs.

For this clone: The germline gene is not matched at one end of the junction; a read error may be the cause.

Per the original methods: Reference gene primers were amplified, and this amplification served to estimate nucleated cell counts. Clones were sequenced by immunoSEQ multiplex PCR, and TCRdb holds only the in-frame ones, with some missing. V and J calls plus clone size are reproduced from that table; the DNA served to infer D and trimming. The sample records about 230,000 clones, roughly 85% being singletons. CDR1 is MNHEY and CDR2 is SMNVEV in the germline V gene (reference sequence). The CDR3 runs 9 residues. J is TRBJ1-2 and V is TRBV27, with D unclear. The TCR was taken from a man aged 35 to 55 with acute or convalescent COVID-19. The sample was peripheral blood. The CDR3 DNA reads as TGTGCCAGCACCTCAGACAACGATTTC. Translating gives CASTSDNDF.